A single sample is the source of the 18 T cell receptor beta chains below, sequenced in a study of OX40 agonist ivuxolimab in advanced cancers. The protocol was immunoSEQ multiplex PCR, while the TCRdb copy is restricted to in-frame clones and leaves out a portion. The sample holds around 95,000 clones, approximately 90% seen once. The sample here was CD4+ or CD8+ T cells sorted from blood, taken in a trial of the OX40 agonist ivuxolimab. The receptors were sampled from an adult with an advanced solid tumor such as melanoma, head and neck, liver or kidney cancer.

This chain connects TRBV10-3 to TRBJ2-3, with 13 bases that match TRBD2. Unmatched junction bases numbered 5, after V lost 4 bases and J lost 7 bases. In germline, CDR1 is ENHRY, CDR2 SYGVKD. CDR3 size: 15 residues. The CDR3 DNA reads as TGTGCCATCAGTGGTACTAGCGGGGGGGCCTATACGCAGTATTTT. This encodes CAISGTSGGAYTQYF.

The chain is built from TRBV7-9 and TRBJ2-1, with 8 bases lining up with TRBD2. With V trimmed by 2 bases and J by 2 bases, 5 bases remained unmatched. The CDR3 runs 16 residues. The germline V gene encodes CDR1 SEHNR and CDR2 FQNEAQ (reference sequence). The CDR3 here is CASSLTAGVPYNEQFF. The CDR3 DNA reads TGTGCCAGCAGCTTAACAGCGGGAGTACCCTACAATGAGCAGTTCTTC. Full variable domain (remainder filled in from reference TRBV7-9 and TRBJ2-1): DTGVSQNPRHKITKRGQNVTFRCDPISEHNRLYWYRQTLGQGPEFLTYFQNEAQLEKSRLLSDRFSAERPKGSFSTLEIQRTEQGDSAMYLCASSLTAGVPYNEQFFGPGTRLTVL.

V gene TRBV2 combines with J gene TRBJ1-1; D ambiguous. The CDR3 runs 11 residues. Germline CDR1 and CDR2: SNHLY and FYNNEI. V dropped 6 bases and J dropped 7 bases, with 9 bases sitting between them. Here the CDR3 reads CASRYHNEAFF. The CDR3 DNA sequence: TGTGCCAGCAGGTATCACAATGAAGCTTTCTTT. The full variable domain, with the rest looked up from reference TRBV2 and TRBJ1-1, is EPEVTQTPSHQVTQMGQEVILRCVPISNHLYFYWYRQILGQKVEFLVSFYNNEISEKSEIFDDQFSVERPDGSNFTLKIRSTKLEDSAMYFCASRYHNEAFFGQGTRLTVV.

This clone is a singleton in its sample. The rearrangement links TRBV6-1 to TRBJ1-3; D possibly corresponds to TRBD1 (5 bases). The CDR3 runs 16 residues. Between the trimmed V and J ends, which lost 0 bases and 0 bases, there was a span of 9 bases. CDR1 is MNHNS, CDR2 SASEGT, per germline. CDR3 loop: CASSEAGHYSGNTIYF. CDR3 bases: TGTGCCAGCAGTGAAGCCGGACACTACTCTGGAAACACCATATATTTT.

The chain joins TRBV28 to TRBJ1-5; unclear D gene. This CDR3 has 13 amino acids. V dropped 7 bases and J dropped 6 bases, with 13 bases sitting between them. Per germline, CDR1 MDHEN and CDR2 SYDVKM. The CDR3 region has the DNA TGTGCCAGCACTACTTGGGTGGGTCAGCCCCAGCATTTT. Amino acid sequence: CASTTWVGQPQHF.

CDR3 residues: CASTTTNEKLFF. The DNA of the CDR3 is TGTGCCAGCACCACAACTAATGAAAAACTGTTTTTT. This sequence joins TRBV11-2 and TRBJ1-4; D is ambiguous. V lost 7 bases, J lost 0 bases, and 3 bases lay in between. The CDR3 has 12 residues. The germline V gene encodes CDR1 SGHAT and CDR2 FQNNGV.

This chain connects TRBV9 to TRBJ2-1; a possible D gene is TRBD2 (5 bases). Looked up from germline, CDR1 is SGDLS and CDR2 is YYNGEE. Trimming shortened V by 1 base and J by 4 bases, and 12 bases separated the two germline ends. The CDR3 totals 15 residues. The CDR3: CASSVLAGGYNEQFF. DNA for the CDR3: TGTGCCAGCAGCGTACTCGCGGGTGGGTACAATGAGCAGTTCTTC.

V is TRBV7-2 and J is TRBJ2-3; D remains ambiguous. Trimming shortened V by 5 bases and J by 3 bases, and 15 bases separated the two germline ends. Germline assignment: CDR1 SGHTA and CDR2 FQGNSA. The CDR3 contains 15 residues. The CDR3 DNA reads TGTGCCAGCAGCCCAGGCAGTCCCCTTACAGATACGCAGTATTTT. It codes for CASSPGSPLTDTQYF.

A few counts support this clone. This chain links TRBV27 with TRBJ1-1; D is unclear. The V end lost 5 bases, the J end lost 1 base, and 8 bases lay between the germline ends. Germline V gives CDR1 MNHEY, CDR2 SMNVEV (reference sequence). The CDR3 runs to 13 residues. The CDR3 reads CASSPRRNTEAFF. The DNA of the CDR3 is TGTGCCAGCAGTCCTCGGAGGAACACTGAAGCTTTCTTT.

J is TRBJ2-5 and V is TRBV28; TRBD1 agrees at 8 bases. Germline trimming cut 0 bases from V and 4 bases from J; bases unmatched to any gene: 4. CDR1 and CDR2 (germline): MDHEN, SYDVKM. The CDR3 is made up of 15 amino acids. The CDR3 bases are TGTGCCAGCAGTTTATGGGGCAGGGGGCGAGAGACCCAGTACTTC. Translating it yields CASSLWGRGRETQYF. Full variable domain (missing parts from reference TRBV28 and TRBJ2-5): DVKVTQSSRYLVKRTGEKVFLECVQDMDHENMFWYRQDPGLGLRLIYFSYDVKMKEKGDIPEGYSVSREKKERFSLILESASTNQTSMYLCASSLWGRGRETQYFGPGTRLLVL.

V is TRBV7-9 and J is TRBJ1-1, with D tentatively TRBD1 (5 bases). Germline V CDR1 and CDR2: SEHNR, FQNEAQ (reference sequence). CDR3 length: 14 residues. Trimming pared 4 bases from V and 2 bases from J, leaving 11 bases between. CDR3 residues: CASSYHDSNTEAFF. CDR3 coding DNA: TGTGCCAGCAGCTACCACGACAGCAACACTGAAGCTTTCTTT.

This clone was detected once. The chain uses TRBV5-5 and TRBJ2-3, with TRBD1 matching over 11 bases. CDR1 is SGHKS and CDR2 is YYEKEE in the germline V gene (reference sequence). The CDR3 is made up of 16 amino acids. Trimming at V came to 0 bases and at J to 2 bases, leaving 2 bases not matched to a gene. The CDR3 protein is CASSLGGQGATDTQYF. CDR3 in DNA: TGTGCCAGCAGCTTGGGAGGACAGGGGGCCACAGATACGCAGTATTTT.

This chain links TRBV10-2 with TRBJ2-2; D is unresolved. Germline V lookup: CDR1 WSHSY, CDR2 SAAADI. The CDR3 covers 15 residues. The V and J ends lost 3 bases and 1 base respectively, with 9 bases between them. This CDR3 reads CASSEEFLNTGELFF. CDR3 nucleotide sequence: TGCGCCAGCAGTGAAGAGTTTCTGAACACCGGGGAGCTGTTTTTT.

This clone showed up just a few times. The chain carries TRBV5-1 and TRBJ1-3; D is uncertain. CDR3 size: 14 residues. V dropped 5 bases and J dropped 0 bases, with 9 bases sitting between them. The germline V gene has CDR1 SGHRS and CDR2 YFSETQ. CDR3 coding DNA: TGCGCCAGCAGATTAGGGAGCTCTGGAAACACCATATATTTT. Residues: CASRLGSSGNTIYF. The full variable domain, completed using reference TRBV5-1 and TRBJ1-3, is KAGVTQTPRYLIKTRGQQVTLSCSPISGHRSVSWYQQTPGQGLQFLFEYFSETQRNKGNFPGRFSGRQFSNSRSEMNVSTLELGDSALYLCASRLGSSGNTIYFGEGSWLTVV.

The chain carries TRBV20-1 and TRBJ2-3; no definite D call. V was cut by 4 bases and J by 6 bases, with 8 bases left in between. Germline values: CDR1 DFQATT, CDR2 SNEGSKA (reference sequence). CDR3 length equals 11 residues. CDR3 nucleotide sequence: TGCAGTGCTATCCCACTGGATACGCAGTATTTT. It encodes CSAIPLDTQYF.

The CDR3 here is CASSGNRAHDYGYTF. DNA of the CDR3: TGTGCCAGCAGCGGAAACAGGGCTCACGACTATGGCTACACCTTC. V usage is TRBV6-1 and J usage is TRBJ1-2; D might be TRBD1 (6 bases). Trimming took off 6 bases at V and 3 bases at J, with 17 bases between the two ends. The CDR3 loop spans 15 amino acids. CDR1 and CDR2 from the germline V gene are MNHNS and SASEGT.

As DNA, the CDR3 is TGTGCCCTCTTATCCCGGGACGGAGATACGCAGTATTTT. Residues: CALLSRDGDTQYF. V and J are TRBV27 and TRBJ2-3, with D possibly called TRBD1 or TRBD2 (5 bases each). Trimming removed 11 bases at V and 5 bases at J, with 17 bases between. Looked up from germline, CDR1 is MNHEY and CDR2 is SMNVEV (reference sequence). The CDR3 extends over 13 amino acids.

V gene TRBV19 combines with J gene TRBJ1-2, with 8 nucleotides matching TRBD1. The J segment lost 3 bases and the V segment lost 3 bases, leaving 0 bases of the junction unmatched. The germline V gene encodes CDR1 LNHDA and CDR2 SQIVND (reference sequence). This CDR3 comprises 13 residues. CDR3 protein: CASSMTGDYGYTF. The CDR3 region has the DNA TGTGCCAGTAGTATGACAGGGGACTATGGCTACACCTTC.